The 19 T cell receptor beta chains below come from one sample, sequenced in a study of T cell responses to AZD1222 COVID-19 vaccine. Sequenced by immunoSEQ multiplex PCR; TCRdb stores in-frame clones only, minus some. The sample contains under 60,000 clones, about 89% of which appear only once. This specimen was peripheral blood, taken 28 days after the second AZD1222 dose. The receptor source for this set is an adult who received the AZD1222 COVID-19 vaccine.

V gene TRBV12-3 or TRBV12-4 combines with J gene TRBJ2-7; a possible D gene is TRBD2 (5 bases). CDR3 length: 13 amino acids. The V gene lost 7 bases and the J gene lost 3 bases, with 13 bases spanning the gap. CDR3: CASNADSNYEQYF. As DNA, the CDR3 is TGTGCCAGCAACGCGGACTCAAACTACGAGCAGTACTTC.

The chain is built from TRBV16 and TRBJ2-3; TRBD2 aligns across 7 bases. The length of the CDR3 is 20 residues. CDR1 is KGHSY and CDR2 is FQNENV in the germline V gene. The junction had 27 bases not matched to a gene; V was cut back by 4 bases and J by 8 bases. The CDR3 coding sequence is TGTGCCAGCAGCCTCGTACCGCCTAGCGGACTATCGGGGGTCACAAGTACGCAGTATTTT. This codes for CASSLVPPSGLSGVTSTQYF.

CDR3 nucleotide sequence: TGTGCCAGCAGCCCGGAGGGGCCCCTTGGCAATGAGCAGTTCTTC. Residues: CASSPEGPLGNEQFF. This chain links TRBV7-3 with TRBJ2-1; TRBD2 might be the D (6 bases). Germline-derived CDR1 and CDR2 are SGHTA and FQGTGA. The CDR3 length is 15 residues. Deletions cut 5 bases from V and 6 bases from J, with 17 bases between. Using reference TRBV7-3 and TRBJ2-1 for the parts outside the CDR3, the full variable domain is GAGVSQTPSNKVTEKGKYVELRCDPISGHTALYWYRQSLGQGPEFLIYFQGTGAADDSGLPNDRFFAVRPEGSVSTLKIQRTERGDSAVYLCASSPEGPLGNEQFFGPGTRLTVL.

The chain combines TRBV12-3 or TRBV12-4 with TRBJ2-1; D is undetermined. The CDR3 has 12 residues. V dropped 10 bases and J dropped 0 bases, with 7 bases sitting between them. For the CDR3, the DNA is TGTGCCACACAGAGCTCCTACAATGAGCAGTTCTTC. This encodes CATQSSYNEQFF.

This rearrangement joins TRBV10-2 to TRBJ2-7, with D perhaps assigned TRBD1 or TRBD2 (5 bases each). This CDR3 has 13 amino acids. Looked up from germline, CDR1 is WSHSY and CDR2 is SAAADI. Trimming left V 2 bases short and J 6 bases short, with 11 bases between. The CDR3 sequence is CASSEISGTEQYF. For the CDR3, the DNA is TGCGCCAGCAGTGAGATCTCGGGGACCGAGCAGTACTTC.

CDR3 in amino acids: CASSLVFGTGGGGANVLTF. As DNA, the CDR3 is TGTGCCAGCAGCTTGGTTTTTGGGACAGGGGGCGGTGGGGCCAACGTCCTGACTTTC. V and J are TRBV5-4 and TRBJ2-6; TRBD1 agrees at 12 bases. This CDR3 is built from 19 residues. The V and J ends lost 0 bases and 3 bases, in that order; junction bases with no gene match: 7. Germline V CDR1 and CDR2: SGHNT, YYREEE (reference sequence).

This chain uses TRBV3-1 (or the pseudogene TRBV3-2) with TRBJ1-1; D uncertain. Germline V gives CDR1 LGHDT, CDR2 YNNKEL (reference sequence). The V end was cut by 3 bases, the J end by 5 bases, with 16 bases between. The CDR3 sequence is 15 residues long. CDR3 in DNA: TGTGCCAGCAGCCAGCCGGGTCTCGGCAGGACTGAAGCTTTCTTT. It codes for CASSQPGLGRTEAFF.

J is TRBJ1-2 and V is TRBV5-1, with TRBD1 as a possible D gene (5 bases). The CDR3 totals 14 residues. Trimming took off 1 base at V and 6 bases at J, with 13 bases between the two ends. Looked up from germline, CDR1 is SGHRS and CDR2 is YFSETQ. CDR3 in amino acids: CASSLWGDRDGYTF. As DNA, the CDR3 is TGCGCCAGCAGCTTGTGGGGCGACAGAGATGGCTACACCTTC.

This chain connects TRBV5-4 to TRBJ2-7; TRBD2 aligns across 7 bases. The junction had 13 bases not matched to a gene; V was cut back by 4 bases and J by 3 bases. Per germline, CDR1 SGHNT and CDR2 YYREEE (reference sequence). The CDR3 spans 16 residues. Written as DNA, the CDR3 is TGTGCCAGCAGCCCCGGGGGGAGCGGGAAACACTACGAGCAGTACTTC. Its protein is CASSPGGSGKHYEQYF.

The chain joins TRBV7-2 to TRBJ2-7; D might be TRBD2 (6 bases). CDR3 size: 11 residues. Trimming took 3 bases from V and 9 from J, leaving 9 bases between them. From germline, CDR1 is SGHTA and CDR2 FQGNSA. CDR3 bases: TGTGCCAGCAGCTTGGGGGAGGCGCAGTACTTC. It codes for CASSLGEAQYF. The full variable domain, completed using reference TRBV7-2 and TRBJ2-7, is GAGVSQSPSNKVTEKGKDVELRCDPISGHTALYWYRQSLGQGLEFLIYFQGNSAPDKSGLPSDRFSAERTGGSVSTLTIQRTQQEDSAVYLCASSLGEAQYFGPGTRLTVT.

The chain has TRBV2 and TRBJ2-1; TRBD2 agrees at 9 bases. CDR1 is SNHLY, CDR2 FYNNEI, per germline. This CDR3 spans 16 amino acids. Unmatched junction bases numbered 9, after V lost 4 bases and J lost 5 bases. CDR3 sequence (DNA): TGTGCCAGCAGTGCCATTCCTAGCGGGGACCACAATGAGCAGTTCTTC. Protein sequence: CASSAIPSGDHNEQFF.

This chain joins TRBV5-1 and TRBJ2-1, with D unresolved. Germline CDR1 is SGHRS and CDR2 is YFSETQ. The V gene lost 4 bases and the J gene lost 5 bases, with 13 bases spanning the gap. The CDR3 extends over 14 amino acids. CDR3 in amino acids: CASSPPSAHNEQFF. As DNA, the CDR3 is TGCGCCAGCAGCCCCCCATCTGCTCACAATGAGCAGTTCTTC.

The chain is built from TRBV7-9 and TRBJ2-2; 10 positions agree with TRBD2. The germline V gene encodes CDR1 SEHNR and CDR2 FQNEAQ (reference sequence). The CDR3 extends over 18 amino acids. V lost 5 bases to trimming and J lost 0 bases; unmatched junction nucleotides: 9. CDR3 nucleotide sequence: TGTGCCAGCAGCCCCCCGGGAGCGGGAGGGCCGAACACCGGGGAGCTGTTTTTT. Protein sequence: CASSPPGAGGPNTGELFF.

V gene TRBV5-1 combines with J gene TRBJ2-5, with a possible D match to TRBD2 (6 bases). This CDR3 is 15 amino acids long. Germline CDR1 is SGHRS and CDR2 is YFSETQ. The V end lost 0 bases, the J end lost 5 bases, and 14 bases lay between the germline ends. The DNA for the CDR3 is TGCGCCAGCAGCTTGGCCGGCGGGGTAGGCGAGACCCAGTACTTC. Protein: CASSLAGGVGETQYF.

CDR3 protein: CASSYQGGEETQYF. The DNA of the CDR3 is TGTGCCAGCAGTTATCAGGGAGGTGAAGAGACCCAGTACTTC. The chain couples TRBV7-8 to TRBJ2-5; D perhaps matches TRBD2 (6 bases). This CDR3 has 14 residues. The germline V gene encodes CDR1 SGHVS and CDR2 FQNEAQ. Between the trimmed V and J ends, which lost 6 bases and 3 bases, there was a span of 14 bases.

The chain uses TRBV18 and TRBJ2-5, with 11 bases aligning to TRBD2. CDR3 length equals 17 residues. Germline trimming cut 1 base from V and 3 bases from J; bases unmatched to any gene: 7. The germline V gene has CDR1 KGHSH and CDR2 LQKENI. DNA of the CDR3: TGTGCCAGCTCACCACTAAATCTAGCGGGAGGAGAAGAGACCCAGTACTTC. This sequence encodes CASSPLNLAGGEETQYF.

V and J are TRBV4-2 and TRBJ2-1, with 9 bases matching TRBD2. CDR1 LGHNA and CDR2 YNFKEQ come from the germline V gene. Trimming took 0 bases from V and 8 from J; bases not matched to a gene: 8. CDR3 length: 16 amino acids. The CDR3 loop is CASSQEVAGVIDEQFF. DNA of the CDR3: TGTGCCAGCAGCCAAGAGGTAGCGGGAGTAATCGATGAGCAGTTCTTC.

The chain combines TRBV2 with TRBJ2-5; D not resolved. The CDR3 loop spans 12 amino acids. CDR1 is SNHLY and CDR2 is FYNNEI in the germline V gene. The ends were cut back, 8 bases at V and 4 bases at J, with 11 bases in the middle. The chain's CDR3 is CASGFGAETQYF. CDR3 sequence (DNA): TGTGCCAGCGGCTTTGGTGCAGAGACCCAGTACTTC. The full variable domain, completed using reference TRBV2 and TRBJ2-5, is EPEVTQTPSHQVTQMGQEVILRCVPISNHLYFYWYRQILGQKVEFLVSFYNNEISEKSEIFDDQFSVERPDGSNFTLKIRSTKLEDSAMYFCASGFGAETQYFGPGTRLLVL.

This rearrangement joins TRBV5-1 to TRBJ1-4; D call uncertain. Trimming pared 0 bases from V and 5 bases from J, leaving 8 bases between. The V gene's germline CDR1 is SGHRS and CDR2 YFSETQ. The CDR3 consists of 14 residues. CDR3 DNA: TGCGCCAGCAGCTTGGAACGCCCAAATGAAAAACTGTTTTTT. Translation gives CASSLERPNEKLFF. Combining the CDR3 with reference TRBV5-1 and TRBJ1-4 gives the whole variable domain KAGVTQTPRYLIKTRGQQVTLSCSPISGHRSVSWYQQTPGQGLQFLFEYFSETQRNKGNFPGRFSGRQFSNSRSEMNVSTLELGDSALYLCASSLERPNEKLFFGSGTQLSVL.